One sample yielded the 14 T cell receptor beta chains listed below, sequenced in a study of blood T cell repertoires in COVID-19. Clones were read by immunoSEQ multiplex PCR, and TCRdb kept only the in-frame ones, dropping some. This sample has around 72,000 clones; 75% to 85% occur once, and the top ten carry more than 20%. Sequenced sample: peripheral blood. The source is a woman aged 70-85 years with acute or convalescent COVID-19.

A few counts support this clone. This sequence joins TRBV7-9 and TRBJ1-1; 7 bases map to TRBD1. The CDR3 sequence is 14 residues long. Germline V lookup: CDR1 SEHNR, CDR2 FQNEAQ (reference sequence). V lost 5 bases, J lost 7 bases, and 10 bases stayed unmatched. The CDR3 bases are TGTGCCAGCAGCCCCGAGACAGGGCAAGATGAAGCTTTCTTT. The encoded protein is CASSPETGQDEAFF. Variable domain in full (rest from reference TRBV7-9 and TRBJ1-1): DTGVSQNPRHKITKRGQNVTFRCDPISEHNRLYWYRQTLGQGPEFLTYFQNEAQLEKSRLLSDRFSAERPKGSFSTLEIQRTEQGDSAMYLCASSPETGQDEAFFGQGTRLTVV.

The V gene is TRBV30, the J gene TRBJ1-4; 8 bases map to TRBD1. The junction had 19 bases not matched to a gene; V was cut back by 5 bases and J by 8 bases. Germline CDR1 and CDR2: GTSNPN and SVGIG (reference sequence). The CDR3 runs to 17 residues. CDR3 sequence: CAWRYRTGRFTPEKLFF. The CDR3 DNA reads as TGTGCCTGGCGGTATAGGACAGGGAGATTCACGCCGGAAAAACTGTTTTTT.

This clone was counted a few times. The chain recombines TRBV6-5 with TRBJ1-2; 9 bases are a match to TRBD1. Per the germline V gene, CDR1 is MNHEY and CDR2 is SVGAGI. This CDR3 comprises 14 residues. V lost 7 bases and J lost 2; bases outside the gene matches: 5. CDR3 in DNA: TGTGCCAGCACCGCGGGACAGGGAAACTATGGCTACACCTTC. It is translated as CASTAGQGNYGYTF.

The sample holds a few counts of this clone. The chain carries TRBV28 and TRBJ2-1; TRBD1 is a possible D gene (6 bases). With 8 bases removed from V and 3 bases from J, the gap between germline ends came to 20 bases. Germline V lookup: CDR1 MDHEN, CDR2 SYDVKM. The CDR3 is made up of 16 amino acids. The CDR3 loop reads CASFPRGGEFYNEQFF. CDR3 bases: TGTGCCAGCTTTCCGAGAGGGGGAGAGTTCTACAATGAGCAGTTCTTC.

The chain combines TRBV18 with TRBJ2-7; 7 bases agree with TRBD2. In germline, CDR1 is KGHSH, CDR2 LQKENI. The junction had 9 bases not matched to a gene; V was cut back by 8 bases and J by 2 bases. The CDR3 covers 14 residues. The CDR3 reads CASRPERGPYEQYF. In DNA, the CDR3 is TGTGCCAGCCGGCCGGAGCGGGGACCCTACGAGCAGTACTTC.

The chain is built from TRBV28 and TRBJ2-1; possibly TRBD2 for D (10 bases). From germline, CDR1 is MDHEN and CDR2 SYDVKM. V gave up 3 bases and J gave up 8 bases, with 29 bases separating them. This CDR3 region has 19 residues. CDR3 protein: CASSFPTGGTSGRGDEQFF. CDR3 nucleotide sequence: TGTGCCAGCAGTTTCCCGACAGGGGGAACCAGCGGGAGGGGAGATGAGCAGTTCTTC.

This clone was counted a few times. The chain couples TRBV5-5 to TRBJ2-5, with D uncertain. V shed 5 bases and J shed 5 bases, with 7 bases lying between them. Germline CDR1 is SGHKS and CDR2 is YYEKEE (reference sequence). The CDR3 loop spans 11 amino acids. The CDR3 DNA is TGTGCCAGCAGGCTCGGGGAGACCCAGTACTTC. It codes for CASRLGETQYF.

The chain uses TRBV6-6 and TRBJ2-1, with TRBD2 matching over 8 bases. Losses at the gene ends were 5 bases for V and 8 bases for J; bases not matched to a gene: 11. The CDR3 is made up of 15 amino acids. The V gene's germline CDR1 is MNHNY and CDR2 SVGAGI (reference sequence). CDR3 amino acids: CASSQLGREGHEQFF. The CDR3 bases are TGTGCCAGCAGTCAACTAGGACGGGAGGGCCATGAGCAGTTCTTC.

The rearrangement uses TRBV19 and TRBJ1-2; 12 bases fit TRBD1. Germline V gives CDR1 LNHDA, CDR2 SQIVND (reference sequence). With V trimmed by 6 bases and J by 4 bases, 3 bases remained unmatched. The CDR3 runs 14 residues. CDR3 residues: CASRGTGGSYGYTF. CDR3 bases: TGTGCCAGTAGGGGGACAGGGGGCTCCTATGGCTACACCTTC.

The sample holds a few counts of this clone. This chain uses TRBV5-4 with TRBJ2-5; D might be TRBD1 (5 bases). Per the germline V gene, CDR1 is SGHNT and CDR2 is YYREEE (reference sequence). The CDR3 loop spans 17 amino acids. Trimming took off 0 bases at V and 0 bases at J, with 15 bases between the two ends. CDR3 sequence (DNA): TGTGCCAGCAGCTTGGGCCTCAGGGCTAGGGACCAAGAGACCCAGTACTTC. Its translation: CASSLGLRARDQETQYF.

The V and J genes are TRBV2 and TRBJ2-7, with D perhaps matching TRBD2 (5 bases). Looked up from germline, CDR1 is SNHLY and CDR2 is FYNNEI. Trimming left V 3 bases short and J 5 bases short, with 14 bases between. The CDR3 spans 14 residues. CDR3 sequence: CASSDTLAGNEQYF. The CDR3 DNA follows: TGTGCCAGCAGTGATACCCTAGCCGGTAACGAGCAGTACTTC.

The chain recombines TRBV19 with TRBJ1-2, with D tentatively TRBD1 (5 bases). Between the trimmed V and J ends, which lost 1 base and 3 bases, there was a span of 6 bases. CDR3 size: 13 residues. Germline CDR1 reads LNHDA; CDR2 reads SQIVND (reference sequence). CDR3 DNA: TGTGCCAGTAGTATAGTAGGGGACTATGGCTACACCTTC. Its protein is CASSIVGDYGYTF.

Notes on this clone: Because the CDR3's place on the DNA is in doubt, the DNA is left out and the CDR3 is given as listed by TCRdb. The chain links TRBV10-2 to TRBJ1-1; the table's D call, TRBD1, has no DNA check behind it. Per the germline V gene, CDR1 is WSHSY and CDR2 is SAAADI. Both ends counted, the CDR3 spans 11 residues. The chain's CDR3 is CASTFGQGTFF.

This clone turned up a few times. V is TRBV2 and J is TRBJ1-2; maybe TRBD1 (6 bases). The V gene lost 7 bases and the J gene lost 5 bases, with 17 bases spanning the gap. The length of the CDR3 is 14 residues. Per the germline V gene, CDR1 is SNHLY and CDR2 is FYNNEI. Written as DNA, the CDR3 is TGTGCCAGCATGGGGACCGCCAGGGGATATGGCTACACCTTC. Translated, it gives CASMGTARGYGYTF.